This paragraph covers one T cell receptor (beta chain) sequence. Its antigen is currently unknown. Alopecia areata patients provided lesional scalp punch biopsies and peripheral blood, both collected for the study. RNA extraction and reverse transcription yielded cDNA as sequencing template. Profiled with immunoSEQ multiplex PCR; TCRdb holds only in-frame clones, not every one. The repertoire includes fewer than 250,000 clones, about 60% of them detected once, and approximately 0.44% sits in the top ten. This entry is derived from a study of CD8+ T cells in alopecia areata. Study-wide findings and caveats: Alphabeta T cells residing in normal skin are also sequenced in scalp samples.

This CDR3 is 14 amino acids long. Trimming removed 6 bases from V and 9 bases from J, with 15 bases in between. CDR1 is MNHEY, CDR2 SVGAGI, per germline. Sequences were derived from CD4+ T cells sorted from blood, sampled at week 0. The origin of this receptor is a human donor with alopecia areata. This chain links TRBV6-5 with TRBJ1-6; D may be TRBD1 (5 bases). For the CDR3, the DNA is TGTGCCAGCAGCCCACCTGGGGGAATTTCACCCCTCCACTTT. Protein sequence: CASSPPGGISPLHF.